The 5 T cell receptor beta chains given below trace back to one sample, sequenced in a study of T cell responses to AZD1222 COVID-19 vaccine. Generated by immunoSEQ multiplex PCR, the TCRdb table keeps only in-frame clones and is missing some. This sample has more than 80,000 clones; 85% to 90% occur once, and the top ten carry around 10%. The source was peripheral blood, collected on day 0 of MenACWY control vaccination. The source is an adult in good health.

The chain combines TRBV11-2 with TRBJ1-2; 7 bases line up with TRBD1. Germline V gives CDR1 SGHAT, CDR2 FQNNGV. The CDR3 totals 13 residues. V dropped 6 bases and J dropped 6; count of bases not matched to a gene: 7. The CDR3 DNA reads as TGTGCCAGCAGTTATGACAGGGATCATGGCTACACCTTC. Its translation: CASSYDRDHGYTF.

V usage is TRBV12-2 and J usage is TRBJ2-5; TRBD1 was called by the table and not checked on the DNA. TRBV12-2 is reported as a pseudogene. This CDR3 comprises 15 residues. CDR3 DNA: TGTGCAAGTCGCCCAGGGGGGTCGGGGCAAGAGACCCAGTACTTC. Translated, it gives CASRPGGSGQETQYF.

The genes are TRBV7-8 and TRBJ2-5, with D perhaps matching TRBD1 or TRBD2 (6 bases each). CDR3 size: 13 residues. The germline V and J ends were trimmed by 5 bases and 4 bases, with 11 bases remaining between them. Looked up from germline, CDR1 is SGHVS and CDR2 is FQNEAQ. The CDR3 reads CASSPRGPETQYF. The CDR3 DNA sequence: TGTGCCAGCAGCCCCCGGGGGCCAGAGACCCAGTACTTC.

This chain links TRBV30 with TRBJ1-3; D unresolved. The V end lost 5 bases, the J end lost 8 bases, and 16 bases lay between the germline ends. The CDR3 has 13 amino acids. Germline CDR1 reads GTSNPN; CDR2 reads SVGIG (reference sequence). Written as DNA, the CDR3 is TGTGCCTGGTCCTACCTTCTAGGAGACACCATATATTTT. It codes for CAWSYLLGDTIYF.

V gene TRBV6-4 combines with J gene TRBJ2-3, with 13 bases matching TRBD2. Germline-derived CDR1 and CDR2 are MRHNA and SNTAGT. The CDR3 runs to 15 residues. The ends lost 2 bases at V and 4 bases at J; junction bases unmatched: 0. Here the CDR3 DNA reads TGTGCCAGCAGTGACACTAGCGGGGGGGCAGATACGCAGTATTTT. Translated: CASSDTSGGADTQYF.